This T cell receptor beta chain emerged from a study of T cells in Graves' hyperthyroidism and ophthalmopathy. Using RNA transcripts as the source, TCR beta CDR3 regions were amplified. HTBI primers were used for first-round RT-PCR of the TCR CDR3. Each CDR3 protein is one row after TCRdb ran MiXCR on the multiplex PCR reads. The sample yields 200,000 to 300,000 distinct CDR3 sequences, 15% to 20% seen once. Germline loops: CDR1 SGHRS, CDR2 YFSETQ. This CDR3 has 11 residues. V shed 7 bases and J shed 5 bases, with 7 bases lying between them. This receptor was obtained from a woman younger than 30 with Graves' ophthalmopathy. The chain couples TRBV5-1 to TRBJ2-1; no firm D call. The sequenced sample was blood. The CDR3 reads CASALNNEQFF. In DNA, the CDR3 is TGCGCCAGCGCCCTCAACAATGAGCAGTTCTTC.